This is a list of T cell receptor beta chains from one sample in a study of graft-versus-host responses after intestinal transplantation. These receptors have no identified antigens. Method: immunoSEQ multiplex PCR; TCRdb's copy keeps in-frame clones and lacks some. The sample yields about 120,000 clones, approximately 95% seen once. Material: unstimulated CD8+ T cells sorted from spleen or lymph node cells, obtained before intestinal transplant. Source of these receptors: a human donor who received an intestinal transplant. Both conserved end residues are part of each CDR3. D genes are given only for firm matches. Size is omitted from some rows. Given values are once, few, many or a class for expanded clones.

d_gene	v_gene	j_gene	abundance	CDR3aa	CDR3nt
TRBD1	TRBV28	TRBJ1-1	NA	CASSPSDRVAFF	TGTGCCAGCAGTCCCTCGGACAGGGTAGCTTTCTTT
TRBD1	TRBV27	TRBJ2-7	NA	CAFLGGQGAPPPGYEQYF	TGTGCCTTCCTAGGTGGACAGGGGGCTCCCCCACCGGGGTACGAGCAGTACTTC
NA	TRBV20-1	TRBJ2-1	NA	CSARWPDVFF	TGCAGTGCTAGATGGCCGGACGTATTCTTC
NA	TRBV6-1	TRBJ2-1	NA	CASSEAYPGQFF	TGTGCCAGCAGTGAAGCTTACCCTGGTCAGTTCTTC
NA	TRBV6-1	TRBJ2-1	NA	CASRGWRGEQFF	TGTGCCAGCAGGGGGTGGAGGGGTGAGCAGTTCTTC
NA	TRBV11-2	TRBJ2-7	NA	CASSLVKQSLYEQYF	TGTGCCAGCAGCCTAGTTAAACAGTCCCTCTACGAGCAGTACTTC
TRBD2	TRBV28	TRBJ2-5	NA	CASSPLAGKYQETQYF	TGTGCCAGCAGTCCTCTAGCGGGGAAGTACCAAGAGACCCAGTACTTC
NA	TRBV28	TRBJ2-7	NA	CASSWGETEQYF	TGTGCCAGCAGTTGGGGGGAGACCGAGCAGTACTTC
TRBD1	TRBV9	TRBJ2-7	NA	CASSVGTGNEQYF	TGTGCCAGCAGCGTAGGGACAGGCAACGAGCAGTACTTC
NA	TRBV7-2	TRBJ1-1	NA	CASSLTLGWDTEAFF	TGTGCCAGCAGCTTAACTCTCGGGTGGGACACTGAAGCTTTCTTT
NA	TRBV10-3	TRBJ2-1	NA	CAISEARVPYNEQFF	TGTGCCATCAGTGAGGCTAGGGTCCCCTACAATGAGCAGTTCTTC
NA	TRBV29-1	TRBJ2-7	NA	CSVVVLALADEQYF	TGCAGCGTTGTAGTATTAGCTCTCGCCGACGAGCAGTACTTC
NA	TRBV7-2	TRBJ2-2	NA	CASSGPAGVKNTGELFF	TGTGCCAGCAGCGGCCCCGCAGGAGTTAAAAACACCGGGGAGCTGTTTTTT
TRBD1	TRBV4-2	TRBJ2-7	NA	CASSQDSGGEYQYF	TGTGCCAGCAGCCAAGATTCAGGGGGAGAGTACCAGTACTTC
TRBD2	TRBV28	TRBJ2-7	NA	CASSPTSGSSYEQYF	TGTGCCAGCAGTCCAACTAGCGGGAGTAGCTACGAGCAGTACTTC
TRBD2	TRBV5-4	TRBJ2-5	NA	CASSHGLAAQETQYF	TGTGCCAGCAGCCACGGACTAGCGGCCCAAGAGACCCAGTACTTC
TRBD2	TRBV27	TRBJ2-5	NA	CASGAMREGPETQYF	TGTGCCAGCGGGGCTATGCGGGAGGGCCCCGAGACCCAGTACTTC
NA	TRBV7-6	TRBJ1-3	NA	CASSLALPGQLNTIYF	TGTGCCAGCAGCTTAGCGTTGCCGGGACAACTAAACACCATATATTTT
TRBD1	TRBV4-3	TRBJ1-4	NA	CASSQYRGGNEKLFF	TGCGCCAGCAGCCAATACAGGGGAGGTAATGAAAAACTGTTTTTT
NA	TRBV7-9	TRBJ1-4	NA	CPSSYDTVGVEKLFF	TGTCCCAGCAGCTACGACACCGTCGGCGTGGAAAAACTGTTTTTT
NA	TRBV6-5	TRBJ1-1	NA	CASSPGTGNTEAFF	TGTGCCAGCAGCCCCGGGACTGGGAACACTGAAGCTTTCTTT
TRBD1	TRBV6-1	TRBJ2-1	NA	CASRTGGNEQFF	TGTGCCAGCCGAACAGGGGGCAATGAGCAGTTCTTC
TRBD2	TRBV9	TRBJ2-7	NA	CASSVGTSIFYEQYF	TGTGCCAGCAGCGTGGGGACTAGCATTTTCTACGAGCAGTACTTC
TRBD2	TRBV4-1	TRBJ2-1	NA	CASSPRGLAGSYNEQFF	TGCGCCAGCAGCCCGAGGGGACTAGCGGGATCCTACAATGAGCAGTTCTTC
NA	TRBV13	TRBJ1-1	NA	CASSQIGTEAFF	TGTGCCAGCAGCCAGATAGGCACTGAAGCTTTCTTT
TRBD1	TRBV5-6	TRBJ2-5	once	CASSYGTGEETQYF	TGTGCCAGCAGCTACGGGACAGGGGAAGAGACCCAGTACTTC
TRBD2	TRBV4-3	TRBJ2-3	once	CASSQGPGLAYYTDTQYF	TGCGCCAGCAGCCAAGGACCGGGACTAGCATATTACACAGATACGCAGTATTTT
NA	TRBV5-1	TRBJ2-7	NA	CASSSSGAVYEQYF	TGCGCCAGCAGCTCGTCGGGAGCAGTCTACGAGCAGTACTTC
NA	TRBV28	TRBJ1-1	NA	CASRPLLDTEAFF	TGTGCCAGCCGACCCCTCTTGGACACTGAAGCTTTCTTT
NA	TRBV9	TRBJ2-1	NA	CASSVGSGNEQFF	TGTGCCAGCAGCGTAGGCAGCGGAAATGAGCAGTTCTTC
TRBD2	TRBV29-1	TRBJ2-7	NA	CSVELVASGNYEQYF	TGCAGCGTTGAATTGGTGGCTAGCGGGAACTACGAGCAGTACTTC
TRBD1	TRBV28	TRBJ2-1	NA	CASSYDRGHSNEQFF	TGTGCCAGCAGTTACGACAGGGGGCATAGCAATGAGCAGTTCTTC
NA	TRBV2	TRBJ2-6	NA	CASLPGTNSGANVLTF	TGTGCCAGTTTGCCCGGGACAAACTCTGGGGCCAACGTCCTGACTTTC
TRBD1	TRBV19	TRBJ2-3	NA	CASSTLILTTGPHTDTQYF	TGTGCCAGTAGTACCCTCATACTCACGACAGGGCCACACACAGATACGCAGTATTTT
NA	TRBV4-1	TRBJ2-5	NA	CASSQDVRETQYF	TGCGCCAGCAGCCAAGATGTTCGTGAGACCCAGTACTTC
NA	TRBV28	TRBJ1-3	once	CASSLGTGNTIYF	TGTGCCAGCAGTTTGGGGACCGGGAACACCATATATTTT
NA	TRBV9	TRBJ1-1	few	CASSPSGLSTEAFF	TGTGCCAGCAGCCCCTCTGGTCTGAGCACTGAAGCTTTCTTT